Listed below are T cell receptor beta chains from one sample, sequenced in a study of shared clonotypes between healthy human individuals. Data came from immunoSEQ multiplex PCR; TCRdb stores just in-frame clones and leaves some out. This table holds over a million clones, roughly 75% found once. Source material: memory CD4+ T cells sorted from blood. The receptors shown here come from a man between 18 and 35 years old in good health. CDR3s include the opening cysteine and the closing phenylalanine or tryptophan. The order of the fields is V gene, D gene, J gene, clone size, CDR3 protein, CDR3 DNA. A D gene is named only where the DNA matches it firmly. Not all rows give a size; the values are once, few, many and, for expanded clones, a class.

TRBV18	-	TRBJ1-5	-	CASSPPGGNTNQPQHF	TGTGCCAGCTCACCACCGGGAGGGAACACCAATCAGCCCCAGCATTTT
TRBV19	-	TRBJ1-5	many	CASSMRVRADSNQPQHF	TGTGCCAGTAGTATGAGGGTCAGGGCGGATAGCAATCAGCCCCAGCATTTT
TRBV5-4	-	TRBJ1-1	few	CASSGTVNTEAFF	TGTGCCAGCAGCGGAACGGTGAACACTGAAGCTTTCTTT
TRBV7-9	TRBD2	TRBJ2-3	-	CASSLELANNVDTQYF	TGTGCCAGCAGCTTAGAACTAGCGAATAATGTGGATACGCAGTATTTT
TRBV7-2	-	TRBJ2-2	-	CASSLTTWSGELFF	TGTGCCAGCAGCTTAACCACGTGGAGCGGGGAGCTGTTTTTT
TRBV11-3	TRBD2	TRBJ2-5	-	CASSPGGYQETQYF	TGTGCCAGCAGCCCCGGGGGGTACCAAGAGACCCAGTACTTC
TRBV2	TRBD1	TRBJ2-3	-	CASTPGGDTQYF	TGTGCCAGCACCCCAGGGGGAGATACGCAGTATTTT
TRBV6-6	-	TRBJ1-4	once	CASSQRLTGAGEKLFF	TGTGCCAGCAGTCAGAGGTTGACGGGTGCTGGCGAAAAACTGTTTTTT
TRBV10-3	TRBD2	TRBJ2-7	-	CAISFSGSSSYEQYF	TGTGCCATCAGTTTTAGCGGGTCTAGCTCCTACGAGCAGTACTTC
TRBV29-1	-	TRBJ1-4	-	CSVGRGTNEKLFF	TGCAGCGTAGGACGGGGGACTAATGAAAAACTGTTTTTT
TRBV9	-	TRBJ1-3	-	CASSTLSGVGNTIYF	TGTGCCAGCAGCACTCTGTCAGGGGTTGGAAACACCATATATTTT
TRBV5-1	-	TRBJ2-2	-	CASSLDGPSNTGELFF	TGCGCCAGCAGCTTGGACGGACCCTCGAACACCGGGGAGCTGTTTTTT
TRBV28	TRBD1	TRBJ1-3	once	CASSLGDRAGNTIYF	TGTGCCAGCAGTTTAGGGGACAGGGCAGGAAACACCATATATTTT
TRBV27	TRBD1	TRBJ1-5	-	CASRAQGAVRNQPQHF	TGTGCCAGCAGGGCACAGGGGGCGGTACGCAATCAGCCCCAGCATTTT
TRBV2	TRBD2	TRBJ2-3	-	CASSEAGTGGEGNTQYF	TGTGCCAGCAGTGAAGCGGGAACGGGAGGAGAGGGAAATACGCAGTATTTT
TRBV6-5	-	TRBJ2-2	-	CASSWGAGVNTGELFF	TGTGCCAGCAGTTGGGGGGCAGGGGTGAACACCGGGGAGCTGTTTTTT
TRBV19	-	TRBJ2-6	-	CASVSGTRSGANVLTF	TGTGCCAGTGTTTCCGGGACTCGCTCTGGGGCCAACGTCCTGACTTTC
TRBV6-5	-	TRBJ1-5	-	CASRPRDNQPQHF	TGTGCCAGCAGGCCCCGGGACAATCAGCCCCAGCATTTT
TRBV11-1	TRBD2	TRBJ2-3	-	CASSLRGGMTDTQYF	TGTGCCAGCAGCTTACGCGGGGGTATGACAGATACGCAGTATTTT
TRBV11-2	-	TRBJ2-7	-	CASSSPGEYEQYF	TGTGCCAGCAGCTCCCCAGGGGAGTACGAGCAGTACTTC
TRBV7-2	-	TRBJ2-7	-	CASSLGQTSSYEQYF	TGTGCCAGCAGCCTAGGACAGACAAGCTCCTACGAGCAGTACTTC
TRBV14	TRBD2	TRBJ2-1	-	CASSGLAAYNEQFF	TGTGCCAGCAGCGGACTAGCGGCCTACAATGAGCAGTTCTTC
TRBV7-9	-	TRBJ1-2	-	CASSLRTNRAVRYGYTF	TGTGCCAGCAGCTTAAGGACAAACAGGGCAGTTCGGTATGGCTACACCTTC
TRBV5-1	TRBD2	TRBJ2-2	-	CASSYGTSGQNTGELFF	TGCGCCAGCAGCTACGGGACTAGCGGGCAAAACACCGGGGAGCTGTTTTTT
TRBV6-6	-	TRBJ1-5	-	CASSYWSGDQPQHF	TGTGCCAGCAGTTACTGGTCAGGGGATCAGCCCCAGCATTTT
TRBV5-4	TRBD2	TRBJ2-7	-	CASSPGGLAGAGEQYF	TGTGCCAGCAGCCCGGGGGGACTAGCGGGAGCTGGCGAGCAGTACTTC
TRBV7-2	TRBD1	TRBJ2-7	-	CASSLVGDREYEQYF	TGTGCCAGCAGCTTAGTGGGGGACAGGGAGTACGAGCAGTACTTC
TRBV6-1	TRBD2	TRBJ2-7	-	CASSSGGVKEQYF	TGTGCCAGCAGTAGCGGGGGGGTTAAAGAGCAGTACTTC
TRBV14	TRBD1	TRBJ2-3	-	CASSQEDRGGPSTDTQYF	TGTGCCAGCAGCCAAGAAGACAGGGGAGGTCCTAGCACAGATACGCAGTATTTT
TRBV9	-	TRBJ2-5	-	CASSVTGGVQETQYF	TGTGCCAGCAGCGTGACGGGGGGCGTACAAGAGACCCAGTACTTC
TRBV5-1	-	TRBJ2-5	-	CASSLDLETQYF	TGCGCCAGCAGCTTGGATTTAGAGACCCAGTACTTC
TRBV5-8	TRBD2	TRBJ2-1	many	CASSLFLADGGGNEQFF	TGTGCCAGCAGCTTGTTCCTAGCGGATGGAGGAGGCAATGAGCAGTTCTTC
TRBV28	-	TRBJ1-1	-	CASSPGSLNTEAFF	TGTGCCAGCAGTCCTGGGAGTCTGAACACTGAAGCTTTCTTT
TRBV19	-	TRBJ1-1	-	CASSILGELNTEAFF	TGTGCCAGTAGTATTTTGGGGGAACTGAACACTGAAGCTTTCTTT
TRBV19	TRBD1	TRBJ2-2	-	CASSPRTGGNTGELFF	TGTGCCAGTAGTCCACGGACAGGGGGAAACACCGGGGAGCTGTTTTTT
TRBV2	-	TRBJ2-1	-	CASSELQYNEQFF	TGTGCCAGCAGTGAACTGCAGTACAATGAGCAGTTCTTC
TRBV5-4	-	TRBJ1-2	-	CASSYQGYYGYTF	TGTGCCAGCAGCTACCAGGGGTACTATGGCTACACCTTC
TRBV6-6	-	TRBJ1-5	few	CASAGLQRQPQHF	TGTGCCAGCGCCGGACTACAAAGGCAGCCCCAGCATTTT
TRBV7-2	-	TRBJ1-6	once	CASSLGAGVPLHF	TGTGCCAGCAGCTTAGGGGCAGGGGTTCCCCTCCACTTT
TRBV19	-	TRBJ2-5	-	CASSTGSSSKTQYF	TGTGCCAGTAGCACAGGGTCGAGTTCGAAGACCCAGTACTTC
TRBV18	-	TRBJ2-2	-	CASSPYRWTNTGELFF	TGTGCCAGCTCACCGTACAGGTGGACGAACACCGGGGAGCTGTTTTTT
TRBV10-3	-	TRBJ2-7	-	CAISPHEQYF	TGTGCCATCAGCCCTCACGAGCAGTACTTC
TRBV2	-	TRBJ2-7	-	CASISGTRGEQYF	TGTGCCAGCATTTCAGGGACTCGAGGGGAGCAGTACTTC
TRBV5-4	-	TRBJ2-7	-	CASSYLDTTSYEQYF	TGTGCCAGCAGCTATTTGGACACAACCTCCTACGAGCAGTACTTC
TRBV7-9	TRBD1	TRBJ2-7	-	CASSLTRQGPNEQYF	TGTGCCAGCAGCTTAACGAGACAGGGGCCGAACGAGCAGTACTTC
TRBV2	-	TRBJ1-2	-	CASNLGTGRDGYTF	TGTGCCAGCAACCTCGGAACAGGGCGCGATGGCTACACCTTC
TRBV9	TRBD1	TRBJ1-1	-	CASSVGTGGVNTEAFF	TGTGCCAGCAGCGTAGGGACAGGGGGCGTGAACACTGAAGCTTTCTTT
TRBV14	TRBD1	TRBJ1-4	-	CASSRDRGEKLFF	TGTGCCAGCAGCCGGGACAGGGGCGAAAAACTGTTTTTT
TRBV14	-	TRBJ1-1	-	CASSGGLNTEAFF	TGTGCCAGCAGCGGGGGCCTAAACACTGAAGCTTTCTTT
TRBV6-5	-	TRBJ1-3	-	CATGRSSGNTIYF	TGTGCCACCGGACGGAGCTCTGGAAACACCATATATTTT
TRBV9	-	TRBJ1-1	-	CASSVKGSDTEAFF	TGTGCCAGCAGCGTAAAGGGAAGTGACACTGAAGCTTTCTTT
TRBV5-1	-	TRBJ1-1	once	CASSLGGLMNTEAFF	TGCGCCAGCAGCTTGGGGGGACTCATGAACACTGAAGCTTTCTTT
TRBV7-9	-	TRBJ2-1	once	CASSFSAGIERVNEQFF	TGTGCCAGCAGCTTTTCCGCCGGGATTGAGAGGGTCAATGAGCAGTTCTTC
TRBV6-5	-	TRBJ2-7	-	CASSYSQQMTYEQYF	TGTGCCAGCAGTTACTCGCAACAGATGACCTACGAGCAGTACTTC
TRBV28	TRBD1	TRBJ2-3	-	CASNRGEDTQYF	TGTGCCAGCAACAGGGGTGAAGATACGCAGTATTTT
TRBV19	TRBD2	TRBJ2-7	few	CASRAGGSKYEQYF	TGTGCCAGTAGGGCGGGGGGATCCAAATACGAGCAGTACTTC
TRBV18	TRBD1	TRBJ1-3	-	CASSPRQGLGNTIYF	TGTGCCAGCTCACCACGACAGGGACTCGGAAACACCATATATTTT
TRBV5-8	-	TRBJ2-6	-	CASSFYSGDSGANVLTF	TGTGCCAGCAGCTTCTACTCGGGGGACTCTGGGGCCAACGTCCTGACTTTC
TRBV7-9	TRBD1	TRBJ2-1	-	CASSSRQGRNEQFF	TGTGCCAGCAGCTCGAGACAGGGGCGCAATGAGCAGTTCTTC